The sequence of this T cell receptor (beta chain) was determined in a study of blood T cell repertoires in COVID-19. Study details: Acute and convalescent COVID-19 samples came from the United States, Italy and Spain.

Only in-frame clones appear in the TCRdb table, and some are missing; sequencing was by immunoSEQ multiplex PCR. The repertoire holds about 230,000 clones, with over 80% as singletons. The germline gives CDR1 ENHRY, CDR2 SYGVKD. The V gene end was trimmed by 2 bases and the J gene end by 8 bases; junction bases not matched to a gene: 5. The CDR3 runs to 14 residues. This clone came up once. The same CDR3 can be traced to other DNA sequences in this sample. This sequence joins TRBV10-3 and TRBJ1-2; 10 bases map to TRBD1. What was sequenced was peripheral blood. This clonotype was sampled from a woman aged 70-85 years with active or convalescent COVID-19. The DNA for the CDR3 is TGTGCCATCAGTGAGCCAGACAGGGGGCACGGCTACACCTTC. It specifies CAISEPDRGHGYTF.